The source of this TCR beta chain is a study of Ad26.COV2.S vaccination and SARS-CoV-2 variants. Study at large: Dosing was one shot or two shots 56 days apart. Study-wide results and limits: Similar non-spike TCR breadth was seen in vaccine and placebo recipients. Quantification of TCR breadth and depth may have yielded underestimates of total T cell responses.

Profiled with immunoSEQ multiplex PCR; TCRdb holds only in-frame clones, not every one. The table includes 350,000 to 450,000 clones, around 82% detected once. Treatment here: 15 to 20 received Ad26.COV2.S at low or high dose, single or two shots; roughly 5 received placebo; per-sample allocation not given. Collection of the samples took place on day 63 after the first injection of vaccine or placebo. Donation was by an adult aged 18-55 years who was in Boston. The germline V gene has CDR1 SEHNR and CDR2 FQNEAQ (reference sequence). The CDR3 runs 14 residues. V trimming: 11 bases; J trimming: 0 bases; junction bases outside the gene matches: 6. Details on this clone: Its specificity is unknown.

The chain couples TRBV7-9 to TRBJ2-2, with 7 bases matching TRBD1. This clonotype was obtained from a person between 18 and 65 years old who received the Ad26.COV2.S COVID-19 vaccine or a placebo. Sequencing was performed on peripheral blood, taken in a trial of Ad26.COV2.S vaccine versus placebo. Here the CDR3 DNA reads TGTGCCCACCTGAGGGGGCCGAACACCGGGGAGCTGTTTTTT. It translates to CAHLRGPNTGELFF.